This passage covers 13 T cell receptor beta chains from one sample sequenced in a study of T-cell memory formation after mild COVID-19 listed by TCRdb under 2021. Library generation was performed with 5' RACE. TCRdb lists the instrument as Illumina NovaSeq 6000. Starting from the raw public reads, TCRdb applied fastp trimming at Q25, assembled clones with MiXCR and retained in-frame beta chains. Entries that share a CDR3 protein sequence are merged under the most common genes and DNA. Across this sample there are around 200,000 distinct CDR3 sequences, with 10% to 13% seen only once. The top ten constitute 2.5% to 3.5% of the sample. Sequencing was performed on PBMCs or a T cell subset sorted from them (not recorded which). These receptors were obtained from a man aged 18 to 30 who had mild COVID-19 (a few samples of this study predate the infection). The sample titles of this study are shuffled in the database, so cell type and time point are left out; the donor was told from shared clones.

This clonotype showed up just a few times. The chain is built from TRBV6-1 and TRBJ1-6, with 7 bases identical to TRBD1. V was pared by 5 bases and J by 7 bases, with 5 bases of the junction left unmatched. The CDR3 length is 14 residues. Germline V gene data show CDR1 as MNHNS and CDR2 as SASEGT. Here the CDR3 reads CASSWDRRNSPLHF. CDR3 bases: TGTGCCAGCAGTTGGGACAGACGGAATTCACCCCTCCACTTT.

This clonotype was seen a few times. The chain couples TRBV7-9 to TRBJ2-2, with D hard to call. CDR1 is SEHNR, CDR2 FQNEAQ, per germline (reference sequence). This CDR3 contains 13 residues. Trimming pared 7 bases from V and 3 bases from J, leaving 9 bases between. CDR3: CASTPVDTGELFF. CDR3 coding DNA: TGTGCCAGCACCCCAGTCGACACCGGGGAGCTGTTTTTT.

V gene TRBV7-8 combines with J gene TRBJ2-4, with D unclear. This CDR3 has 17 residues. Germline V gives CDR1 SGHVS, CDR2 FQNEAQ. Trimming took 5 bases from V and 0 from J, leaving 17 bases between them. DNA of the CDR3: TGTGCCAGCAGCCTGCGACCTGAAAGGCTAGCCAAAAACATTCAGTACTTC. Protein sequence: CASSLRPERLAKNIQYF.

This clonotype was seen many times. This chain uses TRBV28 with TRBJ2-3; D gene ambiguous. This CDR3 has 11 amino acids. Germline CDR1 is MDHEN and CDR2 is SYDVKM. Trimming cost V 6 bases and J 4 bases, with 5 bases left between them. CDR3 sequence reads: CASRLADTQYF. The CDR3 DNA sequence: TGTGCCAGCAGATTGGCAGATACGCAGTATTTT.

This clonotype was recorded a few times. This chain links TRBV7-3 with TRBJ1-6; weak D call: TRBD1 (5 bases). Trimming pared 0 bases from V and 9 bases from J, leaving 12 bases between. Germline V gives CDR1 SGHTA, CDR2 FQGTGA. CDR3 size: 15 residues. This CDR3 reads CASSLTEGSSSPLHF. CDR3 coding DNA: TGTGCCAGCAGCTTAACGGAGGGGAGCAGTTCACCCCTCCACTTT.

A few counts support this clonotype. One end of the junction fails to match germline, which may point to a read error. The V call is TRBV6-2 or TRBV6-3, the J call TRBJ2-1; D gene ambiguous. This CDR3 is built from 12 residues. Germline assignment: CDR1 MNHEY and CDR2 SVGEGT. In nucleotides, the CDR3 is TGTGCCAGCATCAACCTCTACGATGAGCAGTTCTTC. Translation: CASINLYDEQFF.

This clonotype was observed a few times. The V gene is TRBV12-3 or TRBV12-4, the J gene TRBJ1-6; D remains ambiguous. Trimming took 3 bases from V and 10 from J, leaving 16 bases between them. This CDR3 has 15 residues. This CDR3 is CASSFITGVGSPLHF. CDR3 DNA: TGTGCCAGCAGTTTTATTACGGGCGTAGGATCACCCCTCCACTTT.

J is TRBJ2-5 and V is TRBV12-3 or TRBV12-4, with D unclear. This CDR3 has 13 residues. V dropped 1 base and J dropped 5 bases, with 8 bases sitting between them. The CDR3 here is CASSLGLVETQYF. CDR3 DNA: TGTGCCAGCAGTTTAGGGCTCGTCGAGACCCAGTACTTC.

The chain joins TRBV7-2 to TRBJ1-3, with D tentatively TRBD1 (6 bases). The CDR3 totals 17 residues. Germline-derived CDR1 and CDR2 are SGHTA and FQGNSA. V shed 7 bases and J shed 2 bases, with 21 bases lying between them. The CDR3 spells CASTPRVGGFAGNTIYF. The CDR3 DNA follows: TGTGCCAGCACCCCTCGCGTGGGGGGCTTCGCTGGAAACACCATATATTTT.

V gene TRBV7-9 combines with J gene TRBJ1-3; weak D call: TRBD1 (6 bases). The CDR3 has 15 residues. Germline loops: CDR1 SEHNR, CDR2 FQNEAQ (reference sequence). Trimming stripped 5 bases from V and 0 bases from J, with 11 bases between. CDR3 sequence reads: CASSPGTISGNTIYF. The DNA of the CDR3 is TGTGCCAGCAGCCCCGGGACAATCTCTGGAAACACCATATATTTT.

This clonotype has only a few counts. The chain carries TRBV5-1 and TRBJ2-6; D gene unclear. The CDR3 is 14 residues long. Trimming pared 5 bases from V and 0 bases from J, leaving 6 bases between. Per the germline V gene, CDR1 is SGHRS and CDR2 is YFSETQ. Here the CDR3 reads CASSWDSGANVLTF. The CDR3 DNA sequence: TGCGCCAGCAGTTGGGACTCTGGGGCCAACGTCCTGACTTTC.

CDR3: CSARDPRGGDTQYF. CDR3 nucleotides: TGCAGTGCTAGAGACCCTCGAGGGGGTGATACGCAGTATTTT. This chain connects TRBV20-1 to TRBJ2-3; D perhaps matches TRBD1 (6 bases). V lost 0 bases and J lost 6, with 13 bases in between. Germline CDR1 reads DFQATT; CDR2 reads SNEGSKA (reference sequence). This CDR3 is 14 amino acids long.

This clonotype occurred a few times. The CDR3 coding sequence is TGTGCCAGCACCCTGACAGGGGGCAACACTGAAGCTTTCTTT. Amino acid sequence: CASTLTGGNTEAFF. The chain combines TRBV12-3 or TRBV12-4 with TRBJ1-1; 10 bases line up with TRBD1. V was clipped by 7 bases and J by 2 bases; unmatched bases: 4. This CDR3 contains 14 residues.